This TCR beta chain was captured by sequencing in a study of T-cell memory formation after mild COVID-19. This CDR3 contains 15 residues. The germline V gene encodes CDR1 MNHEY and CDR2 SMNVEV (reference sequence). The V end lost 5 bases, the J end lost 4 bases, and 15 bases lay between the germline ends. In the case of this clonotype: What it binds is unknown.

TCRdb re-called the 5' RACE reads through MiXCR, storing one row per CDR3 protein. The table shows around 200,000 distinct CDR3 sequences, with around 25% occurring only once. Study results and caveats: Second-wave clones reaching peak frequency on day 37 lacked confirmed SARS-CoV-2 specificity. CD4+ contracting clones lay mainly in CM and EM, CD8+ ones in EMRA. Contracting clones from day 15 to 85 had balanced CD4/CD8; later expanders favoured CD4+.

The rearrangement joins TRBV27 to TRBJ2-1; D possibly corresponds to TRBD2 (6 bases). The receptor was isolated from an adult woman who had mild COVID-19 (a few samples of this study predate the infection). Cell type and time point are not known. The sample taken for sequencing was PBMCs or a T cell subset sorted from them (not recorded which). The CDR3 coding sequence is TGTGCCAGCAGTCAAGCGGGCAGAGTATACAATGAGCAGTTCTTC. This sequence encodes CASSQAGRVYNEQFF.